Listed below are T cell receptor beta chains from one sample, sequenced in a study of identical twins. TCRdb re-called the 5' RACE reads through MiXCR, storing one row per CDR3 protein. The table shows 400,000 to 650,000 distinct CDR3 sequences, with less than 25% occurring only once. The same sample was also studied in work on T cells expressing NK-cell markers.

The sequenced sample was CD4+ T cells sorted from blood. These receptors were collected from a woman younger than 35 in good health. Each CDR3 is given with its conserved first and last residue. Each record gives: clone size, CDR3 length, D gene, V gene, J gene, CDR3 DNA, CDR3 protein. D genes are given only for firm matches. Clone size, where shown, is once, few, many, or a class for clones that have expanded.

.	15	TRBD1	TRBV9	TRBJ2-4	TGTGCCAGCAGCAGAGACAGGGGCCGGTGGGACATTCAGTACTTC	CASSRDRGRWDIQYF
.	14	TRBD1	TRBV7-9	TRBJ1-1	TGTGCCAGCAGCGTGACAGGGGGCCGGACTGAAGCTTTCTTT	CASSVTGGRTEAFF
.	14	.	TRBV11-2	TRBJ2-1	TGTGCCAGCAGCTCCCCGCGAGGGTGGAATGAGCAGTTCTTC	CASSSPRGWNEQFF
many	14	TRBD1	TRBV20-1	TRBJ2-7	TGCAGTGCTAGCCGGACAGGCAAGGACTACGAGCAGTACTTC	CSASRTGKDYEQYF
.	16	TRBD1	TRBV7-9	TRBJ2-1	TGTGCCAGCAGCTTAACCGGGGGAGGGACAGGGACTGAGCAGTTCTTC	CASSLTGGGTGTEQFF
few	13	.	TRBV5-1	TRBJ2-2	TGCGCCACCAACAGGGCTGACACCGGGGAGCTGTTTTTT	CATNRADTGELFF
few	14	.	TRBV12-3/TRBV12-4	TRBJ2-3	TGTGCCAGCAGTTTGGGGCTGGAACGGAACACGCAGTATTTT	CASSLGLERNTQYF
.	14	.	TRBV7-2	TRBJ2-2	TGTGCCAGCAGCTTAGAACGGGTCACCGGGGAGCTGTTTTTT	CASSLERVTGELFF
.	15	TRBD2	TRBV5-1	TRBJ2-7	TGCGCCAGCAGCGCACCGGGACTAGCGGGGCACGAGCAGTACTTC	CASSAPGLAGHEQYF
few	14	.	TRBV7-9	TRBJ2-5	TGTGCCAGCAGCTCCCGGGGCCTACAAGAGACCCAGTACTTC	CASSSRGLQETQYF
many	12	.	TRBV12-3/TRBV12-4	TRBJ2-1	TGTGCCAGCAGTCCTGGCCACAATGAGCAGTTCTTC	CASSPGHNEQFF
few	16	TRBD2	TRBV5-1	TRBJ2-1	TGCGCCAGCAGCTTACCGGGACTAGCGGCCTACAATGAGCAGTTCTTC	CASSLPGLAAYNEQFF
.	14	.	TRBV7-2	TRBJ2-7	TGTGCCAGCACCCTAGCGAACGCGTTCCACGAGCAGTACTTC	CASTLANAFHEQYF
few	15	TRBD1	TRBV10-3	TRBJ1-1	TGTGCCATCAGTGAATTACAGGGGGCGAACACTGAAGCTTTCTTT	CAISELQGANTEAFF
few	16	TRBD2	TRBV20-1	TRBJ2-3	TGCAGTGCTTTCGGACTAGCGGGAGGGCCGAGAGATACGCAGTATTTT	CSAFGLAGGPRDTQYF
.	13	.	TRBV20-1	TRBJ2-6	TGCAGTGCTCTAAATAATCGGGCCAACGTCCTGACTTTC	CSALNNRANVLTF